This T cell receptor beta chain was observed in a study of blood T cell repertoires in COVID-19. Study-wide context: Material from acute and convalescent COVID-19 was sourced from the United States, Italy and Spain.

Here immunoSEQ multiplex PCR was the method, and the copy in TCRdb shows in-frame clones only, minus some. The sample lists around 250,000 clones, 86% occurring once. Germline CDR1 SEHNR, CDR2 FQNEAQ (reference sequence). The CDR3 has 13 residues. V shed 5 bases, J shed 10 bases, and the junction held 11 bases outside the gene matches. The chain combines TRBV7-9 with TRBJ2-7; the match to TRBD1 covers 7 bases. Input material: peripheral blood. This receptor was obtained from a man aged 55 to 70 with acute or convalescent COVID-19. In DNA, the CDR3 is TGTGCCAGCAGCCCCACCCGGACAGGACTCCAGTACTTC. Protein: CASSPTRTGLQYF.